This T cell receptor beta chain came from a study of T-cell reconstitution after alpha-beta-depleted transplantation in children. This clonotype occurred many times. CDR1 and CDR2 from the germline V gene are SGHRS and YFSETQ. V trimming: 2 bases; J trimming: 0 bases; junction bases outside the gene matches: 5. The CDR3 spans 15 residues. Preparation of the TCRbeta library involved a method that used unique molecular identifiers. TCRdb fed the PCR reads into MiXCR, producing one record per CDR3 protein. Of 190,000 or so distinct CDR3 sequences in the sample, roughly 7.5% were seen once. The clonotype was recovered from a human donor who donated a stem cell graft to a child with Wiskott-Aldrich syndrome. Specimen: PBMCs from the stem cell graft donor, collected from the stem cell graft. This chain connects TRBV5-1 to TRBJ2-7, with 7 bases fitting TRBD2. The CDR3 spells CASSLRGEGSYEQYF. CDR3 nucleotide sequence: TGCGCCAGCAGCTTACGAGGGGAGGGCTCCTACGAGCAGTACTTC.